The 9 T cell receptor beta chains in this list originate from one sample, sequenced in a study of OX40 agonist ivuxolimab in advanced cancers. The library was made by the immunoSEQ multiplex PCR assay. The immuneACCESS repertoire file appears here via TCRdb, limited to in-frame rearrangements. These files lack a portion of the clones; in checked studies, under half of the deficit traces to unresolved V genes, and the cause of the others is not known. The sample includes some 85,000 clones, with about nine tenths observed a single time. The leading ten clones occupy 0.2% to 0.3% of the sample. This material consisted of CD4+ or CD8+ T cells sorted from blood, taken in a trial of the OX40 agonist ivuxolimab. These receptors all stem from an adult with an advanced solid tumor such as melanoma, head and neck, liver or kidney cancer.

DNA for the CDR3: TGTGCCACCAGCAGAGGGACAGTCGAAAAACTGTTTTTT. Amino acid sequence: CATSRGTVEKLFF. This rearrangement joins TRBV15 to TRBJ1-4, with D possibly being TRBD1 (6 bases). The ends were cut back, 1 base at V and 8 bases at J, with 8 bases in the middle. The CDR3 loop spans 13 amino acids. Germline assignment: CDR1 LNHNV and CDR2 YYDKDF (reference sequence).

The V and J genes are TRBV2 and TRBJ2-7; the D gene is possibly TRBD2 (7 bases). Per the germline V gene, CDR1 is SNHLY and CDR2 is FYNNEI. V was cut by 8 bases and J by 0 bases, with 23 bases left in between. The CDR3 is 17 amino acids. The CDR3 DNA reads TGTGCCAGCTCGACGTCGCGGGAGAGGGGGAGCTCCTACGAGCAGTACTTC. It translates to CASSTSRERGSSYEQYF.

Comments on this clone: Other DNA sequences in this specimen translate into the identical CDR3. The chain combines TRBV2 with TRBJ2-7; no reliable D call. Germline V gene sequence: CDR1 SNHLY, CDR2 FYNNEI. The V and J ends lost 3 bases and 1 base respectively, with 4 bases between them. The CDR3 contains 12 residues. The CDR3 is CASSEGSYEQYF. The CDR3 region has the DNA TGTGCCAGCAGTGAGGGATCCTACGAGCAGTACTTC.

This chain joins TRBV7-9 and TRBJ2-7; 9 bases align to TRBD1. In germline, CDR1 is SEHNR, CDR2 FQNEAQ (reference sequence). V gave up 0 bases and J gave up 3 bases; unmatched junction bases: 9. The CDR3 covers 17 residues. The CDR3 is CASSLASGTGNIYEQYF. Written as DNA, the CDR3 is TGTGCCAGCAGCTTAGCGAGTGGGACAGGGAACATCTACGAGCAGTACTTC. Full variable domain (rest looked up from reference TRBV7-9 and TRBJ2-7): DTGVSQNPRHKITKRGQNVTFRCDPISEHNRLYWYRQTLGQGPEFLTYFQNEAQLEKSRLLSDRFSAERPKGSFSTLEIQRTEQGDSAMYLCASSLASGTGNIYEQYFGPGTRLTVT.

In this sample, this clone turned up once. This chain links TRBV14 with TRBJ2-7, with D unresolved. In germline, CDR1 is SGHDN, CDR2 FVKESK. The CDR3 runs 11 residues. Trimming shortened V by 2 bases and J by 6 bases, and 5 bases separated the two germline ends. In DNA form, the CDR3 reads TGTGCCAGCAGCCAATACAGCGAGCAGTACTTC. This codes for CASSQYSEQYF.

In regard to this clone: An end of the junction does not agree with germline; a read error may underlie this. The V gene is TRBV29-1, the J gene TRBJ2-7; TRBD1 agrees at 12 bases. This CDR3 is built from 14 residues. Looked up from germline, CDR1 is SQVTM and CDR2 is ANQGSEA. CDR3 loop: CSVSGTGGSDEQYF. Here the CDR3 DNA reads TGCAGCGTATCCGGGACAGGGGGCTCCGACGAGCAGTACTTC.

This clone was observed a handful of times. The V and J genes are TRBV2 and TRBJ1-4; D is perhaps TRBD1 (6 bases). The CDR3 runs to 15 residues. The ends were cut back, 9 bases at V and 6 bases at J, with 20 bases in the middle. In germline, CDR1 is SNHLY, CDR2 FYNNEI. The CDR3 coding sequence is TGTGCCAGTGAAGAACAGGGCTTGGTTTATGAAAAACTGTTTTTT. Translated, it gives CASEEQGLVYEKLFF. The entire variable domain, with the rest obtained from reference TRBV2 and TRBJ1-4, is as follows: EPEVTQTPSHQVTQMGQEVILRCVPISNHLYFYWYRQILGQKVEFLVSFYNNEISEKSEIFDDQFSVERPDGSNFTLKIRSTKLEDSAMYFCASEEQGLVYEKLFFGSGTQLSVL.

This rearrangement joins TRBV10-2 to TRBJ2-7; 9 positions match TRBD2. J gave up 6 bases and V 8 bases, and 14 bases lay outside the gene matches. The length of the CDR3 is 15 residues. Germline V lookup: CDR1 WSHSY, CDR2 SAAADI. The CDR3: CASDSAGGPVFEQYF. CDR3 DNA: TGCGCCAGCGATTCTGCGGGAGGGCCTGTATTCGAGCAGTACTTC.

As regards this clone: The junction does not match germline at one end; this may be a read error. V usage is TRBV19 and J usage is TRBJ1-2; 7 bases align to TRBD1. From germline, CDR1 is LNHDA and CDR2 SQIVND (reference sequence). The length of the CDR3 is 15 residues. CDR3 sequence reads: CASSVETGLGYGYTF. The CDR3, as DNA: TGTGCCAGTAGTGTAGAGACAGGGCTGGGGTATGGCTACACCTTC.